This T cell receptor (beta chain) came from a study of technical replicates of blood from a handful of donors. Per germline, CDR1 MNHNS and CDR2 SASEGT. The germline V and J ends were trimmed by 11 bases and 4 bases, with 15 bases remaining between them. This CDR3 region has 13 residues. Method: immunoSEQ multiplex PCR; TCRdb's copy keeps in-frame clones and lacks some. This table holds tens of thousands of clones, roughly 94% found once. Sequencing used T cells isolated from PBMCs. The chain has TRBV6-1 and TRBJ2-1; tentatively, D is TRBD2 (6 bases). The sequence derives from a human donor in good health. CDR3 in DNA: TGTGCCGGACACCGGGACTCTTACAATGAGCAGTTCTTC. Residues: CAGHRDSYNEQFF.